This entry features one T cell receptor (beta chain) sequence. This sample is drawn from a study of blood T cell repertoires in COVID-19. Across the whole study: COVID-19 samples, acute and convalescent, were from the United States, Italy and Spain.

Methods used by the authors: Nucleated cell number was recorded as an estimate derived from reference gene primer amplification. The data were produced by immunoSEQ multiplex PCR, yet TCRdb's version contains in-frame clones alone and is incomplete. Clone size and the V and J calls come from that table; the DNA yielded D and trimming. This repertoire shows 90,000 to 150,000 clones, about two thirds found once; its top ten account for approximately 0.86%. Germline CDR1 reads MDHEN; CDR2 reads SYDVKM. The CDR3 runs to 14 residues. Unmatched junction bases numbered 5, after V lost 2 bases and J lost 8 bases.

This receptor was taken from a human donor with acute or convalescent COVID-19. The donor label of this sample is uncertain. Sequencing was done on a sample of peripheral blood. The rearrangement links TRBV28 to TRBJ1-2; 10 bases are a match to TRBD1. In nucleotides, the CDR3 is TGTGCCAGCAGTTTACGACAGGGGGCATACGGCTACACCTTC. Protein sequence: CASSLRQGAYGYTF.